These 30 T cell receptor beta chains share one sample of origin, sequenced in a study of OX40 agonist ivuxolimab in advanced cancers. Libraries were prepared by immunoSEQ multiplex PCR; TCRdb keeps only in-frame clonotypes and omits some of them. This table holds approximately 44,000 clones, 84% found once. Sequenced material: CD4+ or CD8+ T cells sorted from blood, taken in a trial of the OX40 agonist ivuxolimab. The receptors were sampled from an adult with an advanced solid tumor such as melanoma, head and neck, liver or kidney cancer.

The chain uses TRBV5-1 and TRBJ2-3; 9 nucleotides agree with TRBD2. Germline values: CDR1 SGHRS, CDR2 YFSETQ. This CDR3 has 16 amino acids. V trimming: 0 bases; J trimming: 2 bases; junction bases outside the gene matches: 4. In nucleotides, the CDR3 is TGCGCCAGCAGCTTGGCCAGCGGGGGGAACACAGATACGCAGTATTTT. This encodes CASSLASGGNTDTQYF.

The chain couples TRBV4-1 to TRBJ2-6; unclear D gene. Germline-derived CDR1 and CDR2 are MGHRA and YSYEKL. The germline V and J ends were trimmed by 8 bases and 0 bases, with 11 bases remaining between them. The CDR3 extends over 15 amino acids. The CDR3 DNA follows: TGCGCCAGCGCCCCCGGAGTCTCTGGGGCCAACGTCCTGACTTTC. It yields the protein CASAPGVSGANVLTF.

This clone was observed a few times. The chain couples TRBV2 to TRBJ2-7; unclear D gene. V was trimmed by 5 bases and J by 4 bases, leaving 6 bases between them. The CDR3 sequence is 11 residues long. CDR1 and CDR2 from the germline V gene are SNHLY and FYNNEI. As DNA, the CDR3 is TGTGCCAGCAGTATAGGGTACGAGCAGTACTTC. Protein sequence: CASSIGYEQYF.

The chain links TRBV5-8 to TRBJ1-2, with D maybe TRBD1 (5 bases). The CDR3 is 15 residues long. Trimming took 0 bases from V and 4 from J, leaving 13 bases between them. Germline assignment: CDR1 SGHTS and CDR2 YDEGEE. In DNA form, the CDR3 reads TGTGCCAGCAGCTTGGTGGCCAGGGCGGCCTATGGCTACACCTTC. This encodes CASSLVARAAYGYTF.

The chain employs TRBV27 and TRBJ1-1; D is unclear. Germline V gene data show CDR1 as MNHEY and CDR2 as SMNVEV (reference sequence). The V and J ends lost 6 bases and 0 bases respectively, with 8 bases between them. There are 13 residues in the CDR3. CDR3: CASSLQMNTEAFF. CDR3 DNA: TGTGCCAGCAGCTTACAGATGAACACTGAAGCTTTCTTT.

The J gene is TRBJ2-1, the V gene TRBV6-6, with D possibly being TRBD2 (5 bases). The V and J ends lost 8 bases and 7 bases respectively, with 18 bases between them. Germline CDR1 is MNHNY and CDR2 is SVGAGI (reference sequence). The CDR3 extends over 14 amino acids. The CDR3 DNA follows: TGTGCCAGCGGTCGCACTAGTTTTCTAAATGAGCAGTTCTTC. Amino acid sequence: CASGRTSFLNEQFF.

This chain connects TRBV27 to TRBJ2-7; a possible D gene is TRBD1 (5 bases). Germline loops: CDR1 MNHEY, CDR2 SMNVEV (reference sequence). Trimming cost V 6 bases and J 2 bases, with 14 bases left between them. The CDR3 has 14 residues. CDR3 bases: TGTGCCAGCAGGCCCGCAGGGATCCCCTACGAGCAGTACTTC. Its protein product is CASRPAGIPYEQYF.

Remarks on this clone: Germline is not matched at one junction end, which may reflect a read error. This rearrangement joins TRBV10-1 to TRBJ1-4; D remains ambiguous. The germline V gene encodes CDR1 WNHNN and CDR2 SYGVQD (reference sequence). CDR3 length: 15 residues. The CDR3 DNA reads TGCGCCAGCAGCGAGTCAATCGCAACTAATGAAAAACTGTTTTTT. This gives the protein CASSESIATNEKLFF.

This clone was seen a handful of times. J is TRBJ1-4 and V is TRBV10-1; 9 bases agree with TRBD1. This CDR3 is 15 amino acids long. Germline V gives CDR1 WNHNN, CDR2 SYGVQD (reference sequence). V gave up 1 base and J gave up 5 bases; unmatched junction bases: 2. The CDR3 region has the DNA TGCGCCAGCAGTGAGTTCGGGACAGGGAATGAAAAACTGTTTTTT. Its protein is CASSEFGTGNEKLFF.

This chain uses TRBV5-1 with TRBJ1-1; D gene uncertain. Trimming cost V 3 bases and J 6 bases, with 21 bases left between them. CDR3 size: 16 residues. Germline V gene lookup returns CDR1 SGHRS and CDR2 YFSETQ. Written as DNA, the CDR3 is TGCGCCAGCAGCTCCTGGACTCACGACTCTGCCGCTGAAGCTTTCTTT. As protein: CASSSWTHDSAAEAFF.

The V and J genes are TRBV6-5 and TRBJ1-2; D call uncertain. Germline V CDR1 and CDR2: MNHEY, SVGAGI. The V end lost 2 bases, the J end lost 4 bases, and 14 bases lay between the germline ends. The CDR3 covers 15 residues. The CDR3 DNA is TGTGCCAGCAGTTACGGGTCTGGGAGCGGCTATGGCTACACCTTC. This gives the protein CASSYGSGSGYGYTF.

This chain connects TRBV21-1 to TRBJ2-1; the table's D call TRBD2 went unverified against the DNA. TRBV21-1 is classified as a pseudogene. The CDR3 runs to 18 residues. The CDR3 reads CASSDCVGWGGSYNEQFF. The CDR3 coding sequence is TGTGCCAGCAGCGACTGCGTCGGGTGGGGGGGCTCCTACAATGAGCAGTTCTTC.

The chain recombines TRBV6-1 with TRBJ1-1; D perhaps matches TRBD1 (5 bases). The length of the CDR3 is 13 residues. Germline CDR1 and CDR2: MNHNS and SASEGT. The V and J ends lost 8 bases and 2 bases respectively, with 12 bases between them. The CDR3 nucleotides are TGTGCCAGCTGCTTAACAGGTAACACTGAAGCTTTCTTT. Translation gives CASCLTGNTEAFF.

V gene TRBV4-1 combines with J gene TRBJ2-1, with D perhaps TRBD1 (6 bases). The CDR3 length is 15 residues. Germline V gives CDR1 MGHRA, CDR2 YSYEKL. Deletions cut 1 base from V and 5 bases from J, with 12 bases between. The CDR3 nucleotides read TGCGCCAGCAGCCAAGCACAGGGACGGGACAATGAGCAGTTCTTC. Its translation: CASSQAQGRDNEQFF.

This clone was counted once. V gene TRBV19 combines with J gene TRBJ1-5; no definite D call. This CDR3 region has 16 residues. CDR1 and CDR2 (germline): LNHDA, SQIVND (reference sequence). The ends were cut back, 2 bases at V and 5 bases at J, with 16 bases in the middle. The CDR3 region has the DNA TGTGCCAGTAGTATATTCTACCCCCCCGGGCATCAGCCCCAGCATTTT. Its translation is CASSIFYPPGHQPQHF.

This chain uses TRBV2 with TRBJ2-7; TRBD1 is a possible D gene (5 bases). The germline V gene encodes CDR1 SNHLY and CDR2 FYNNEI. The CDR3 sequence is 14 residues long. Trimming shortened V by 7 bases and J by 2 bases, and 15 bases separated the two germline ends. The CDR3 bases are TGTGCCAGCACCTTAGACAGTTATACCTACGAGCAGTACTTC. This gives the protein CASTLDSYTYEQYF.

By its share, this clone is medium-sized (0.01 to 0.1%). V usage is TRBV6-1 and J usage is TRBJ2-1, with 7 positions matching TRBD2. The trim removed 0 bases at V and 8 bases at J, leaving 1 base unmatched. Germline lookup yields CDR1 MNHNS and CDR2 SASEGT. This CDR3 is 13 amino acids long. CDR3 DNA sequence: TGTGCCAGCAGTGAAGCGGGGAGGGATGAGCAGTTCTTC. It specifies CASSEAGRDEQFF.

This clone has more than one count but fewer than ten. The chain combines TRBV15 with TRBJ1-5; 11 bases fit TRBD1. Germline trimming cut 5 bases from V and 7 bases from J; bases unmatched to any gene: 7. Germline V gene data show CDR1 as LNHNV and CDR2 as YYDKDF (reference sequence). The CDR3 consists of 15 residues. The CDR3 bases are TGTGCCACCAGCGACCGGGACAGGGGGATACAGCCCCAGCATTTT. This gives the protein CATSDRDRGIQPQHF.

The CDR3 loop reads CASRVGVVGTQYF. CDR3 DNA: TGTGCCAGCAGGGTTGGGGTCGTTGGGACCCAGTACTTC. The genes are TRBV6-5 and TRBJ2-5; D remains unclear. Trimming removed 6 bases from V and 7 bases from J, with 15 bases in between. CDR1 and CDR2 from the germline V gene are MNHEY and SVGAGI. The CDR3 is 13 residues long.

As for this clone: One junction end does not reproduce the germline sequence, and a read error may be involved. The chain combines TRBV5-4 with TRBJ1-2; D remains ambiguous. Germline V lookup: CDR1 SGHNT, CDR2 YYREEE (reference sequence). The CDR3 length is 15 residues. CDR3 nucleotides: TGCGCCAGCAGCCAAGGGTATAATCAGCTTTATGGCTACACCTTC. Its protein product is CASSQGYNQLYGYTF. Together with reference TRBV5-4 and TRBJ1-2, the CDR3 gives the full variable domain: ETGVTQSPTHLIKTRGQQVTLRCSSQSGHNTVSWYQQALGQGPQFIFQYYREEENGRGNFPPRFSGLQFPNYSSELNVNALELDDSALYLCASSQGYNQLYGYTFGSGTRLTVV.

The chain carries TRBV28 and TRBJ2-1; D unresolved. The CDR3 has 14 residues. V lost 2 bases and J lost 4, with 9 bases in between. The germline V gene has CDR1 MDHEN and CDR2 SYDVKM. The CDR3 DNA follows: TGTGCCAGCAGTTTAAGGTCCGGTTACAATGAGCAGTTCTTC. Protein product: CASSLRSGYNEQFF.

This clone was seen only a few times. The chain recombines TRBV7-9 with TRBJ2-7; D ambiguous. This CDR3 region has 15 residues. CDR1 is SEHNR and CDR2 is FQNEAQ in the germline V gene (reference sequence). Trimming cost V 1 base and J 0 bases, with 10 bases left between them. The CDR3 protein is CASSLVMGSSYEQYF. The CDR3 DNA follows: TGTGCCAGCAGCTTAGTGATGGGCTCCTCCTACGAGCAGTACTTC.

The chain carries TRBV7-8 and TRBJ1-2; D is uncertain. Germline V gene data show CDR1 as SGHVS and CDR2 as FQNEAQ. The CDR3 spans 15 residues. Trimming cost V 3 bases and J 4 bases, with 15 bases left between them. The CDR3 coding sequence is TGTGCCAGCAGCTTTTTCCCCGAGGCCTCCTATGGCTACACCTTC. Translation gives CASSFFPEASYGYTF.

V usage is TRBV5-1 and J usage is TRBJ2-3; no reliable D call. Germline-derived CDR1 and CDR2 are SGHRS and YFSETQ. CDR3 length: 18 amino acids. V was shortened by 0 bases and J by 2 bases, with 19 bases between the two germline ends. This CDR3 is CASSLAFGHSSFTDTQYF. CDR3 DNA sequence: TGCGCCAGCAGCTTGGCCTTTGGGCACTCTTCTTTCACAGATACGCAGTATTTT. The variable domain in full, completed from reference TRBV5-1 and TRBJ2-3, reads KAGVTQTPRYLIKTRGQQVTLSCSPISGHRSVSWYQQTPGQGLQFLFEYFSETQRNKGNFPGRFSGRQFSNSRSEMNVSTLELGDSALYLCASSLAFGHSSFTDTQYFGPGTRLTVL.

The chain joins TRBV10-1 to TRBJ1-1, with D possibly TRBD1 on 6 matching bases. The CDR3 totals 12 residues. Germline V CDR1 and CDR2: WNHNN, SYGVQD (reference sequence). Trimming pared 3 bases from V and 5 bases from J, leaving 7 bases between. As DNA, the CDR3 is TGCGCCAGCAGTGAACAGGGAACTGAAGCTTTCTTT. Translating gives CASSEQGTEAFF.

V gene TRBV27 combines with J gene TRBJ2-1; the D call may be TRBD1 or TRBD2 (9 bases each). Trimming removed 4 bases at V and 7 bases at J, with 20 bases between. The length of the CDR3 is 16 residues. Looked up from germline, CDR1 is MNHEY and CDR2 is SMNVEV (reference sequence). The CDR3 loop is CASSSGQGLAGNEQFF. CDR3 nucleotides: TGTGCCAGCAGTTCCGGACAGGGGCTAGCGGGAAATGAGCAGTTCTTC.

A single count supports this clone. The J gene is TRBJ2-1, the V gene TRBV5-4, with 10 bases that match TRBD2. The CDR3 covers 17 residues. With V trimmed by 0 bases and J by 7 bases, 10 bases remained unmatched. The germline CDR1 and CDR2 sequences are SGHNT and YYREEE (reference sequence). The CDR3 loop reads CASSLGGLAGATNEQFF. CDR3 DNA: TGTGCCAGCAGCTTGGGGGGGCTAGCGGGAGCGACGAATGAGCAGTTCTTC.

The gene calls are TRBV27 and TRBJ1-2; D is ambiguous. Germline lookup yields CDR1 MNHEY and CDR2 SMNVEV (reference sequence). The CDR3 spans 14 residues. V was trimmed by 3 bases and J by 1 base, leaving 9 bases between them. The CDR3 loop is CASSFLHLNYGYTF. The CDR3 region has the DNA TGTGCCAGCAGTTTTCTACACCTTAACTATGGCTACACCTTC.

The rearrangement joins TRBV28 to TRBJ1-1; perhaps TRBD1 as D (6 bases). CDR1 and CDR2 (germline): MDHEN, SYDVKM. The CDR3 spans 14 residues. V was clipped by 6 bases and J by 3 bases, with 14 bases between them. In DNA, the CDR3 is TGTGCCAGCAGCCCTTCAGGGGTTCACACTGAAGCTTTCTTT. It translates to CASSPSGVHTEAFF.

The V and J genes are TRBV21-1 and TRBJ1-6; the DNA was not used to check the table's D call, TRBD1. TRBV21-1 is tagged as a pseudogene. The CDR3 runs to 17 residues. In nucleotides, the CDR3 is TGTGCCAGCAGCAAAGTTGCCAGGGAATCCTATAATTCACCCCTCCACTTT. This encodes CASSKVARESYNSPLHF.